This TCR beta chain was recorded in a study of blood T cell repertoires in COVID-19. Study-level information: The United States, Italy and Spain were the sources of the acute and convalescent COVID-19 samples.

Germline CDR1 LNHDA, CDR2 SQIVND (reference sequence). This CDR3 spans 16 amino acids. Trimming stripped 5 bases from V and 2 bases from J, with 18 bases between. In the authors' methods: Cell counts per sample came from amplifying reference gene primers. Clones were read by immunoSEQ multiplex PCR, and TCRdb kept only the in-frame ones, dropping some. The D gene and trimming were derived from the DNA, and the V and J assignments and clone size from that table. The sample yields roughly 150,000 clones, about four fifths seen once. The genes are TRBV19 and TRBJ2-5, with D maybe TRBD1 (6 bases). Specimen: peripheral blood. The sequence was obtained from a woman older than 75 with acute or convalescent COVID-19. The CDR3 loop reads CASSERGILVQETQYF. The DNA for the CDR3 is TGTGCCAGTAGTGAGAGGGGGATCTTGGTACAAGAGACCCAGTACTTC.